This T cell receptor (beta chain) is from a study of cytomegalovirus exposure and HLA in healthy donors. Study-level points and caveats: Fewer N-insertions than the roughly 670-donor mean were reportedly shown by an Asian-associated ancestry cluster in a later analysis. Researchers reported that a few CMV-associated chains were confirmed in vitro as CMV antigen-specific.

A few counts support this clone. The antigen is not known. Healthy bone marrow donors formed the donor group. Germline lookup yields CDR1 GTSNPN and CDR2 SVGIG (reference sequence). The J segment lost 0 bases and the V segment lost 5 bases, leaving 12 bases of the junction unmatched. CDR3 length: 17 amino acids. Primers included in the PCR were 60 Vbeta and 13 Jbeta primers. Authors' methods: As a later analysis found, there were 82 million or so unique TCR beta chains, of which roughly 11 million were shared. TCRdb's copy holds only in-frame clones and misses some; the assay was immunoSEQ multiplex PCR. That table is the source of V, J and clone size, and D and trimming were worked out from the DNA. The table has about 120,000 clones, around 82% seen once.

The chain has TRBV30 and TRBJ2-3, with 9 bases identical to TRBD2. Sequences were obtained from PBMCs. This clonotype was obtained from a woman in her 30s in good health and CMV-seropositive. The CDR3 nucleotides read TGTGCCTGGGAGGAAGGGACTAGCATTAATAGCACAGATACGCAGTATTTT. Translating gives CAWEEGTSINSTDTQYF.